This record concerns one T cell receptor (beta chain) sequence. This sample was included in a study of blood T cell repertoires in COVID-19. Study-level background: COVID-19 samples, acute and convalescent, were from the United States, Italy and Spain. T cells, B-cell-depleted T cells, or PBMCs provided the cDNA or gDNA that served as material.

Under the authors' procedure: From reference gene primer amplification, estimates of nucleated cell counts were derived. The data were produced by immunoSEQ multiplex PCR, yet TCRdb's version contains in-frame clones alone and is incomplete. The D gene and trimming were derived from the DNA, and the V and J assignments and clone size from that table. The table lists roughly 62,000 clones, roughly 92% of them singletons. Germline assignment: CDR1 KGHSH and CDR2 LQKENI. This CDR3 has 16 residues. With V trimmed by 1 base and J by 0 bases, 3 bases remained unmatched. The clonotype originates from a human donor in a cohort sampled during active COVID-19. Sequencing used peripheral blood. V is TRBV18 and J is TRBJ2-3; 8 bases align to TRBD2. Here the CDR3 reads CASSPQAGGSTDTQYF. CDR3 nucleotide sequence: TGTGCCAGCTCACCACAGGCGGGGGGAAGCACAGATACGCAGTATTTT.